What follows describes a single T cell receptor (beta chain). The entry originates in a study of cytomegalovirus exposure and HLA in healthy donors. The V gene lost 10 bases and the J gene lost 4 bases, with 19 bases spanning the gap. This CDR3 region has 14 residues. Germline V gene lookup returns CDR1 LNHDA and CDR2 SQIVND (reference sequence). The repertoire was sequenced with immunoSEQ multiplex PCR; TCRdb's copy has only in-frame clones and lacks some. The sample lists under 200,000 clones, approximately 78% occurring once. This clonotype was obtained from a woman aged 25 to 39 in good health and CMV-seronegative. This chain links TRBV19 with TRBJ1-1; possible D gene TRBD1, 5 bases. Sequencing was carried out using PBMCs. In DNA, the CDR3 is TGTGCCACCTCCTGGGGCGTCGTTGGCACTGAAGCTTTCTTT. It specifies CATSWGVVGTEAFF.